This is a list of T cell receptor beta chains from one sample in a study of naive and memory T cell subsets. TCRdb ran MiXCR on the UMI-ligation and nested PCR reads and lists one entry per CDR3 protein. The table lists 100,000 to 150,000 distinct CDR3 sequences, 36% of them singletons. The sample taken for sequencing was central memory CD4+ T cells from blood. Receptors were obtained from a human donor in good health. CDR3s include the opening cysteine and the closing phenylalanine or tryptophan. D genes are given only for firm matches. A row's size may be missing; if present it is once, few, many or a size class.

size	V	D	J	DNA	CDR3
.	TRBV7-8	TRBD2	TRBJ2-1	TGTGCCAGCTTCAGACTAGCGGGGTACAATGAGCAGTTCTTC	CASFRLAGYNEQFF
few	TRBV7-2	TRBD2	TRBJ2-5	TGTGCCAGCAGCCGAAACCTAGCGGGAGGCCACCAAGAGACCCAGTACTTC	CASSRNLAGGHQETQYF
.	TRBV10-2	TRBD2	TRBJ2-7	TGCGCCAGCAGTGAGAATAGCGGGGCCCCTGCCTACGAGCAGTACTTC	CASSENSGAPAYEQYF
many	TRBV3-1	.	TRBJ2-7	TGTGCCAGCAGCCAATACAGTCGAGAGAGCTCCTACGAGCAGTACTTC	CASSQYSRESSYEQYF
.	TRBV3-1	TRBD1	TRBJ2-5	TGTGCCAGCTCAGGTTGGGGACAGCGTCCAGAGACCCAGTACTTC	CASSGWGQRPETQYF
.	TRBV7-2	.	TRBJ1-1	TGTGCCAGCAGCTTAAATGGACCCGTGGGCACTGAAGCTTTCTTT	CASSLNGPVGTEAFF
few	TRBV7-2	.	TRBJ2-3	TGTGCCAGCAGCCAAGACAGCTCAGATACGCAGTATTTT	CASSQDSSDTQYF
few	TRBV28	TRBD1	TRBJ1-2	TGTGCCAGCAGGTCGGGACAGTCCTATGGCTACACCTTC	CASRSGQSYGYTF
few	TRBV5-4	TRBD1	TRBJ1-1	TGTGCCAGCAGTCCGGACAGGGCCAGCACTGAAGCTTTCTTT	CASSPDRASTEAFF
.	TRBV5-5	.	TRBJ2-3	TGTGCCAGCAGCTTGGCTCCCCGCTACGGGACGTACACAGATACGCAGTATTTT	CASSLAPRYGTYTDTQYF
.	TRBV3-1	.	TRBJ2-1	TGTGCCAGCAGCCAAGAAGGCAGGAACAATGAGCAGTTCTTC	CASSQEGRNNEQFF
.	TRBV20-1	.	TRBJ1-1	TGCAGTGCTAGAGATTCGACAAAAGCTTTCTTT	CSARDSTKAFF
.	TRBV3-1	.	TRBJ1-5	TGTGCCAGCAGCCAGAGGTCCGGGCAGCCCCAGCATTTT	CASSQRSGQPQHF
.	TRBV28	.	TRBJ2-2	TGTGCCAGCAGCCCACCGAGGCGGGAGCTGTTTTTT	CASSPPRRELFF
.	TRBV28	.	TRBJ1-2	TGTGCCAGCCGGAGGCGGGGGTATGGCTACACCTTC	CASRRRGYGYTF
once	TRBV11-2	TRBD1	TRBJ1-2	TGTGCCAGCAGCTTAATGGGACAGGGAGTTGGCTACACCTTC	CASSLMGQGVGYTF
few	TRBV13	.	TRBJ1-1	TGTGCCAGCAGCTTACCTTCGAACACTGAAGCTTTCTTT	CASSLPSNTEAFF
many	TRBV12-5	.	TRBJ2-6	TGTGCTAGTGGAGTCTCTGGGGCCAACGTCCTGACTTTC	CASGVSGANVLTF
few	TRBV18	.	TRBJ1-3	TGTGCCAGCTCACCAGATACAGGGACTTCTGGAAACACCATATATTTT	CASSPDTGTSGNTIYF
.	TRBV2	.	TRBJ2-7	TGTGCCAGCAGTGAAGTACGGGTTTCTTCCTACGAGCAGTACTTC	CASSEVRVSSYEQYF
.	TRBV20-1	.	TRBJ1-5	TGCAGTGCTAGAGATGCAGGGCGCAATCAGCCCCAGCATTTT	CSARDAGRNQPQHF
many	TRBV24-1	.	TRBJ1-5	TGTGCCACGTCGACGGAATATAGCAATCAGCCCCAGCATTTT	CATSTEYSNQPQHF
few	TRBV29-1	.	TRBJ2-7	TGCAGCGTTGTTGATCGGCAGACTAACTACGAGCAGTACTTC	CSVVDRQTNYEQYF
.	TRBV6-6	TRBD1	TRBJ1-5	TGTGCCAGCGGAGACAGGGGGTTCAGCAATCAGCCCCAGCATTTT	CASGDRGFSNQPQHF